A selection of T cell receptor beta chains follows, all from one sample in a study of neurological immune-mediated disorders. TCRdb re-derived calls from the 5' RACE reads in MiXCR, one entry per CDR3 protein. The top ten clones hold roughly a fifth of a sample with tens of thousands of distinct CDR3 sequences, more than 9% of them seen once. The source material was PBMCs. These receptors came from a woman aged 55-75 years with HTLV-1-associated myelopathy (HAM/TSP). Each CDR3 is given with its conserved first and last residue. D genes are given only for firm matches. Only some rows state a clone size, as once, few, many or a class for expanded clones.

cdr3_aa cdr3_nt v_call clone_size d_call cdr3_length j_call
CAGSQGREQFF TGTGCCGGATCACAGGGGAGGGAGCAGTTCTTC TRBV12-3/TRBV12-4 many . 11 TRBJ2-1
CASIILPGTAHGYTF TGTGCCAGCATTATCCTTCCCGGGACAGCTCATGGCTACACCTTC TRBV6-6 many TRBD1 15 TRBJ1-2
CASSLAGGGGGEQFF TGCGCCAGCAGCTTGGCGGGCGGGGGCGGGGGTGAGCAGTTCTTC TRBV5-1 many . 15 TRBJ2-1
CASSQTEVAETYGYTF TGTGCCAGCAGCCAGACAGAAGTAGCCGAGACCTATGGCTACACCTTC TRBV5-5 many . 16 TRBJ1-2
CASSLYEGTAYEQYF TGCGCCAGCAGCTTGTATGAAGGGACAGCCTACGAGCAGTACTTC TRBV5-1 many TRBD1 15 TRBJ2-7
CAISEWEGAYGYTF TGTGCCATCAGTGAGTGGGAGGGGGCCTATGGCTACACCTTC TRBV10-3 many TRBD1 14 TRBJ1-2
CASSAFNQPQHF TGTGCCAGCAGTGCCTTCAATCAGCCCCAGCATTTT TRBV12-3/TRBV12-4 medium-sized . 12 TRBJ1-5
CSAYTGYGYTF TGCAGTGCTTACACAGGGTACGGCTACACCTTC TRBV20-1 . . 11 TRBJ1-2
CSAPGGQVDEQYF TGCAGTGCCCCAGGTGGACAGGTCGACGAGCAGTACTTC TRBV20-1 medium-sized TRBD1 13 TRBJ2-7
CASSTGVLREQYF TGTGCCAGCAGTACAGGGGTGTTGCGCGAGCAGTACTTC TRBV11-2 many TRBD1 13 TRBJ2-7
CASSPWGLEYGYTF TGCGCCAGCAGCCCGTGGGGGTTAGAGTATGGCTACACCTTC TRBV5-1 many . 14 TRBJ1-2
CASSPGLMNTEAFF TGTGCCAGCAGCCCAGGCCTCATGAACACTGAAGCTTTCTTT TRBV3-1 many . 14 TRBJ1-1
CASSPQGVYEQYF TGTGCTAGCAGCCCACAGGGCGTCTACGAGCAGTACTTC TRBV7-7 many . 13 TRBJ2-7
CASSRGQGTYEQYF TGTGCCAGCAGCCGCGGACAGGGGACCTACGAGCAGTACTTC TRBV6-5 many TRBD1 14 TRBJ2-7
CASSLQGSREAFF TGTGCCAGCAGTCTTCAGGGTTCCCGAGAAGCTTTCTTT TRBV12-3/TRBV12-4 . . 13 TRBJ1-1
CASSYRDSSYEQYF TGTGCCAGCAGTTACCGGGACAGCTCCTACGAGCAGTACTTC TRBV6-2/TRBV6-3 many TRBD1 14 TRBJ2-7
CASSYWGISNQPQHF TGTGCCAGCAGTTACTGGGGAATTAGCAATCAGCCCCAGCATTTT TRBV6-6 many . 15 TRBJ1-5
CASRSLERGGPDEQYF TGTGCAAGTCGCTCTCTGGAGCGGGGGGGCCCGGACGAGCAGTACTTC TRBV12-2 many . 16 TRBJ2-7
CASSLRSGEIGNTIYF TGCGCCAGCAGCTTGAGGTCCGGGGAGATCGGAAACACCATATATTTT TRBV5-1 many . 16 TRBJ1-3
CSARDLWGLMSDTQYF TGCAGTGCTAGAGATCTCTGGGGGCTGATGTCAGATACGCAGTATTTT TRBV20-1 . . 16 TRBJ2-3
CASRDSHTDTQYF TGTGCCAGCAGAGACTCTCACACAGATACGCAGTATTTT TRBV5-4 . . 13 TRBJ2-3
CSAGLPGLNTEAFF TGCAGTGCTGGCCTACCGGGTCTGAACACTGAAGCTTTCTTT TRBV20-1 . . 14 TRBJ1-1
CSAMRDRGPSYEQYF TGCAGTGCGATGAGAGACCGGGGGCCCTCCTACGAGCAGTACTTC TRBV20-1 many . 15 TRBJ2-7
CSVDRSAGRNEQFF TGCAGCGTTGACCGATCGGCAGGGCGGAATGAGCAGTTCTTC TRBV29-1 many . 14 TRBJ2-1